This T cell receptor beta chain was captured by sequencing in a study of T cell repertoires in cytomegalovirus infection. TCRdb re-analysed the reads in MiXCR, keeping a single row per CDR3 protein. The data hold approximately 160,000 distinct CDR3 sequences, with approximately 17% observed a single time. J gave up 2 bases and V 4 bases, and 8 bases lay outside the gene matches. The CDR3 spans 17 residues. Germline CDR1 LGHNA, CDR2 YSLEER. The V call is TRBV4-3, the J call TRBJ2-1, with 10 bases identical to TRBD2. The source is a human donor in good health (CMV status not recorded). Some clones in this sample may be carry-over from other donors' samples. The sequencing input was CD8+ T cells from PBMCs. The CDR3 sequence: CASSPEGAGGPYNEQFF. CDR3 nucleotides: TGCGCCAGCAGCCCCGAGGGAGCGGGGGGGCCCTACAATGAGCAGTTCTTC.